This TCR beta chain was sequenced for a study of blood T cell repertoires in COVID-19. Study context: Spain, Italy and the United States supplied samples that represented acute and convalescent COVID-19. T cells, B-cell-depleted T cells, or PBMCs supplied cDNA or gDNA.

In the original analysis: For nucleated cells, counts were estimated from reference gene primer amplification. The assay was immunoSEQ multiplex PCR, and TCRdb's table has in-frame clones only and misses some. V and J calls and clone size are those listed in that table; D and trimming were worked out from the DNA. The table has 220,000 or so clones, 70% to 90% seen once. The CDR3 is 21 amino acids. This chain uses TRBV12-1 with TRBJ1-1; TRBD1 reflects the table's D call only, with no check against the DNA. TRBV12-1 is a pseudogene. This receptor was taken from a man aged 50 to 60 who had recovered from COVID-19. The sample consisted of peripheral blood. The CDR3 loop is CASSFGPGQASRRRGGWGAFF. The CDR3 DNA sequence: TGTGCCAGCAGCTTTGGTCCGGGACAGGCTTCGCGGAGGAGGGGAGGGTGGGGAGCTTTCTTT.